A selection of T cell receptor beta chains follows, all from one sample in a study of T-cell reconstitution after alpha-beta-depleted transplantation in children. One entry per CDR3 protein, called by TCRdb with MiXCR from the PCR reads. In the table there are some 600,000 distinct CDR3 sequences, over 10% of which are singletons. The sample was PBMCs, mostly from graft donor cells, taken 360 days after TCRalphabeta/CD19-depleted stem cell transplant. These receptors originate from a male patient younger than 18 who had a stem cell transplant for acute myeloid leukemia, so the T cells may come from the graft donor. Each CDR3 is given with its conserved first and last residue. The D gene is left open where the match is weak. Size tells how often a clone was seen (once, few, many) or the class of an expanded clone, and some rows leave it out.

length	D	size	V	J	DNA	CDR3
17	.	.	TRBV6-5	TRBJ2-6	TGTGCCAGCAGATGGACGGGCCTAAGCTCTGGGGCCAACGTCCTGACTTTC	CASRWTGLSSGANVLTF
18	TRBD2	few	TRBV4-2	TRBJ2-7	TGTGCCAGCAGCCAAGACCCCCGGGGTAGCGGGAGCTCCTACGAGCAGTACTTC	CASSQDPRGSGSSYEQYF
14	.	many	TRBV3-1	TRBJ2-7	TGTGCCAGCAGTCGGGACACCCCACCTAACGAGCAGTACTTC	CASSRDTPPNEQYF
12	TRBD1	few	TRBV18	TRBJ2-7	TGTGCCAGCTCACCAATTGACAGGGCACTCTCCTTC	CASSPIDRALSF
14	.	few	TRBV27	TRBJ2-7	TGTGCCAGCAGTTGGGGGGCAAGCTCCTACGAGCAGTACTTC	CASSWGASSYEQYF
17	.	.	TRBV7-9	TRBJ2-5	TGTGCCAGCAGCCTAGGACTTCTCGTAGGGGTGGAAGAGACCCAGTACTTC	CASSLGLLVGVEETQYF
15	.	.	TRBV11-2	TRBJ2-1	TGTGCCAGCAGCCCCGGGTGGTCCACCTACAATGAGCAGTTCTTC	CASSPGWSTYNEQFF
21	.	few	TRBV11-2	TRBJ1-5	TGTGCCAGCAGCTTAGAGGTATTTGGTGGGTCCCGAAACCATAGCAATCAGCCCCAGCATTTT	CASSLEVFGGSRNHSNQPQHF
13	.	few	TRBV18	TRBJ2-1	TGTGCCAGCTCGCCAACCCCCAACAATGAGCAGTTCTTC	CASSPTPNNEQFF
16	TRBD2	.	TRBV5-1	TRBJ2-3	TGCGCCAGCAGCTCCCGGACTAGCGGCGGCACAGATACGCAGTATTTT	CASSSRTSGGTDTQYF
20	.	many	TRBV29-1	TRBJ2-7	TGCAGCCCCGGAGACGGCAGGGCGGCTACCCCGATACCTACGATTTACGAGCAGTACTTC	CSPGDGRAATPIPTIYEQYF
17	TRBD2	few	TRBV24-1	TRBJ2-1	TGTGCCACCAGTGAAGGTGCGAGCGGGAGTCGGTCGGATGAGCAGTTCTTC	CATSEGASGSRSDEQFF
15	TRBD1	few	TRBV15	TRBJ1-4	TGTGCCACCAGCACTAAGGACAGGATTTGGGAAAAACTGTTTTTT	CATSTKDRIWEKLFF
15	.	few	TRBV7-8	TRBJ2-7	TGTGCCAGCACCCTACTGCCGGGACCGACCTACGAGCAGTACTTC	CASTLLPGPTYEQYF
14	TRBD2	.	TRBV7-2	TRBJ2-7	TGTGCCAGCAGCTCACTAGCGGGAGCAACCGAGCAGTACTTC	CASSSLAGATEQYF
13	.	.	TRBV12-3/TRBV12-4	TRBJ1-2	TGTGCCAGCAGTCCCGATGGGACCTATGGCTACACCTTC	CASSPDGTYGYTF
11	.	many	TRBV29-1	TRBJ2-1	TGCAGCGTTGATGTAAACAATGAGCAGTTCTTC	CSVDVNNEQFF
14	.	few	TRBV20-1	TRBJ1-1	TGCAGTGCTAGCGGAGGACGGCGGAACACTGAAGCTTTCTTT	CSASGGRRNTEAFF
18	.	.	TRBV20-1	TRBJ2-1	TGCAGTGCTAGAGCCGTAATCGGGGGAACTAGCAACCACAATGAGCAGTTCTTC	CSARAVIGGTSNHNEQFF
13	.	many	TRBV28	TRBJ1-3	TGTGCCAGCAGCCTCGACAGGGGAAACACCATATATTTT	CASSLDRGNTIYF
14	TRBD1	.	TRBV7-6	TRBJ2-7	TGTGCCAGCAGCCACCGGACAGGGGATTACGAGCAGTACTTC	CASSHRTGDYEQYF
15	.	many	TRBV7-2	TRBJ1-1	TGTGCCAGCAGCTCCATTTTAGGCGCGAACACTGAAGCTTTCTTT	CASSSILGANTEAFF
13	.	.	TRBV18	TRBJ2-7	TGTGCCAGCTCACCACTGACTCATTACGAGCAGTACTTC	CASSPLTHYEQYF
16	TRBD2	.	TRBV4-3	TRBJ2-5	TGCGCCAGCAGCACAGGGACTAGCGGGAGAGGGGAGACCCAGTACTTC	CASSTGTSGRGETQYF
14	TRBD1	.	TRBV30	TRBJ1-5	TGTGCCTGGAGCTCGGACAGGCCGCCTCAGCCCCAGCATTTT	CAWSSDRPPQPQHF
15	TRBD1	many	TRBV11-3	TRBJ2-2	TGTGCCAGCAAGACGAGGGACAGGGACACCGGGGAGCTGTTTTTT	CASKTRDRDTGELFF
14	.	few	TRBV5-4	TRBJ2-7	TGTGCCAGCAGCTTGAGCGGACTGGGGGCTCGGCAGTACTTC	CASSLSGLGARQYF
16	.	many	TRBV15	TRBJ2-5	TGTGCCACCAGCAACGCCGGGACCGCGAAGGCTAGGGCCCAGTACTTC	CATSNAGTAKARAQYF
11	.	few	TRBV21-1	TRBJ2-5	TGTGCCAGCAGCGAGGGGGTGGCCCAGTACTTC	CASSEGVAQYF
14	.	.	TRBV7-9	TRBJ1-3	TGTGCCAGCAGGGCTACAGGCTCTGGAAACACCATATATTTT	CASRATGSGNTIYF
18	.	.	TRBV25-1	TRBJ1-5	TGTGCCAGCAAATCAACCGACAAGACAGGTTCAAGCAATCAGCCCCAGCATTTT	CASKSTDKTGSSNQPQHF
15	.	.	TRBV3-1	TRBJ1-6	TGTGCCAGCAGCCAAGAAGGGCCGGACATTTCACCCCTCCACTTT	CASSQEGPDISPLHF
17	TRBD2	few	TRBV7-2	TRBJ2-1	TGTGCCAGCAGCTCGAGGACTAGCGGGATTAACTACAATGAGCAGTTCTTC	CASSSRTSGINYNEQFF
19	TRBD2	few	TRBV27	TRBJ2-2	TGTGCCAGCAGTTTATCGATGTATAGCGGGAGGGCCATAACCGGGGAGCTGTTTTTT	CASSLSMYSGRAITGELFF
18	.	few	TRBV4-3	TRBJ1-4	TGCGCCAGCAGCCAAGGGACAGCTACATATGCAACTAATGAAAAACTGTTTTTT	CASSQGTATYATNEKLFF
15	.	few	TRBV5-1	TRBJ2-5	TGCGCCAGCAGCTTGGGAAAGTTGTACCAAGAGACCCAGTACTTC	CASSLGKLYQETQYF
17	.	.	TRBV6-2/TRBV6-3	TRBJ2-3	TGTGCCAGCAGTTACTCCGGGACCTCCCTTCGCACAGATACGCAGTATTTT	CASSYSGTSLRTDTQYF
11	.	many	TRBV29-1	TRBJ2-3	TGCAGCGTTCGCTCTGGTAGTTCGCAGTATTTT	CSVRSGSSQYF
16	.	.	TRBV5-1	TRBJ2-7	TGCGCCAGCAGCTTGGATCCTGTAACGGGGACCTACGAGCAGTACTTC	CASSLDPVTGTYEQYF
13	.	few	TRBV30	TRBJ2-1	TGTGCCTGGACCCTGGGGAGCGTAAGTGAGCAGTTCTTC	CAWTLGSVSEQFF
14	TRBD2	few	TRBV20-1	TRBJ2-7	TGCAGTGCAGACCCGGGACTAGCGGGAGGCGAGCAGTACTTC	CSADPGLAGGEQYF
14	.	.	TRBV11-2	TRBJ2-1	TGTGCCAGCAGGACGGTAGGGACGCGCAATGAGCAGTTCTTC	CASRTVGTRNEQFF
15	TRBD2	many	TRBV4-2	TRBJ2-5	TGTGCCAGCAGCCCAGGGACTAGCGGGACGGAGACCCAGTACTTC	CASSPGTSGTETQYF
12	.	.	TRBV3-1	TRBJ2-7	TGTGCCAGCAGCCAAGAACTAGGCCCTCTCTATTTC	CASSQELGPLYF
18	.	few	TRBV4-3	TRBJ2-1	TGCGCCAGCAGCCAAGAGGAAGGGGTGGTCTATCAGGGGAATGAGCAGTTCTTC	CASSQEEGVVYQGNEQFF
15	TRBD1	many	TRBV4-3	TRBJ2-2	TGCGCCAGCAGCCAGACAGGGGGCCGTCCCGGGGAGCTGTTTTTT	CASSQTGGRPGELFF
12	.	many	TRBV10-3	TRBJ2-7	TGTGCCATCAGCCTCGGGGTTTACGAGCAGTACTTC	CAISLGVYEQYF
10	.	few	TRBV29-1	TRBJ1-1	TGCAGCGCAATGATTGTTGAAGCTTTCTTT	CSAMIVEAFF
17	TRBD2	few	TRBV4-3	TRBJ2-1	TGCGCCAGCAGCCAACTAGCGGGAGGAACTTCCTACAATGAGCAGTTCTTC	CASSQLAGGTSYNEQFF
12	.	many	TRBV10-3	TRBJ2-3	TGTGCCATCACTACTTCTGGAGATACGCAGTATTTT	CAITTSGDTQYF
15	TRBD2	many	TRBV5-1	TRBJ2-7	TGCGCCAGCAGCTGGGGACTAGCGGGAGATTACGAGCAGTACTTC	CASSWGLAGDYEQYF
14	.	.	TRBV20-1	TRBJ1-5	TGCAGTGCTAGAGATCCCGGTACCCCAAGGCCCCAGCATTTT	CSARDPGTPRPQHF
15	TRBD2	.	TRBV6-1	TRBJ2-7	TGTGCCACAAGGCAACTAGCGAGAAGCTCCTACGAGCAGTACTTC	CATRQLARSSYEQYF
9	.	once	TRBV7-6	TRBJ2-5	TGTGCCAGCAGCCCGATCGGGCACTTC	CASSPIGHF
15	TRBD1	.	TRBV11-1	TRBJ2-7	TGTGCCAGCAGCGCACAGGGGCCGTTCTCCTACGAGCAGTACTTC	CASSAQGPFSYEQYF
14	TRBD1	.	TRBV12-3/TRBV12-4	TRBJ2-7	TGTGCCAGCAGTTGGACAGGTGGTTCCCACGAGCAGTACTTC	CASSWTGGSHEQYF
17	.	few	TRBV4-3	TRBJ2-7	TGCGCCAGCAGCCAAGATCAAGGTCCCCGAGACGCCTACGAGCAGTACTTC	CASSQDQGPRDAYEQYF